These 7 T cell receptor beta chains were sequenced from one sample in a study of T cell responses to AZD1222 COVID-19 vaccine. The data were produced by immunoSEQ multiplex PCR, yet TCRdb's version contains in-frame clones alone and is incomplete. The table shows 110,000 or so clones, with 75% to 90% occurring only once. The sequences come from peripheral blood, collected 28 days after the second AZD1222 dose. The receptors shown here come from an adult who received the AZD1222 COVID-19 vaccine.

The rearrangement joins TRBV4-3 to TRBJ2-7; 8 bases are shared with TRBD2. CDR3 length equals 15 residues. Trimming cost V 0 bases and J 2 bases; bases outside gene matches: 3. The germline V gene has CDR1 LGHNA and CDR2 YSLEER. CDR3 sequence (DNA): TGCGCCAGCAGCCAAGATTTTAGCGGGGCCTACGAGCAGTACTTC. It specifies CASSQDFSGAYEQYF.

This sequence joins TRBV6-5 and TRBJ2-7, with D perhaps matching TRBD2 (6 bases). Looked up from germline, CDR1 is MNHEY and CDR2 is SVGAGI. V lost 6 bases and J 3 bases, leaving 12 bases between the germline ends. This CDR3 is built from 13 residues. The CDR3 is CASSAGTGYEQYF. For the CDR3, the DNA is TGTGCCAGCAGCGCCGGGACTGGCTACGAGCAGTACTTC.

This chain joins TRBV4-1 and TRBJ1-2; TRBD1 aligns across 10 bases. With 3 bases clipped from V and 8 bases from J, the junction kept 9 bases outside the gene matches. Germline V CDR1 and CDR2: MGHRA, YSYEKL. The length of the CDR3 is 15 residues. The CDR3 reads CASSHRTGGLDGYTF. DNA for the CDR3: TGCGCCAGCAGCCATCGGACAGGGGGACTAGACGGCTACACCTTC.

This chain connects TRBV21-1 to TRBJ2-7; TRBD2, the table's D call, lacks a check against the DNA. TRBV21-1 is a known pseudogene. The CDR3 covers 15 residues. The CDR3 spells CASSRLRRGSYEQYF. In nucleotides, the CDR3 is TGTGCCAGCAGCAGATTGAGGAGGGGCTCCTACGAGCAGTACTTC.

The rearrangement joins TRBV4-1 to TRBJ2-1; no firm D call. Germline CDR1 and CDR2: MGHRA and YSYEKL. The CDR3 loop spans 18 amino acids. V lost 3 bases and J lost 2, with 20 bases in between. In nucleotides, the CDR3 is TGCGCCAGCAGCCACTTAATAAGTAGCAGGAGTGCCTACAATGAGCAGTTCTTC. Translation: CASSHLISSRSAYNEQFF.

The rearrangement joins TRBV29-1 to TRBJ2-7; D remains ambiguous. Germline CDR1 reads SQVTM; CDR2 reads ANQGSEA. The V end lost 0 bases, the J end lost 4 bases, and 13 bases lay between the germline ends. The CDR3 spans 14 residues. DNA of the CDR3: TGCAGCGTTGAAGATCACCTGGAAGGGTACGAGCAGTACTTC. Residues: CSVEDHLEGYEQYF.

The chain employs TRBV18 and TRBJ2-2; TRBD2 matches at 10 bases. In germline, CDR1 is KGHSH, CDR2 LQKENI. J gave up 5 bases and V 3 bases, and 3 bases lay outside the gene matches. The CDR3 length is 15 residues. CDR3 in DNA: TGTGCCAGCTCACCGTCTAGCGGGAGAACCGGGGAGCTGTTTTTT. This gives the protein CASSPSSGRTGELFF.